The 29 T cell receptor beta chains presented below share a single source sample, sequenced in a study of blood T cell repertoires in COVID-19. Clones were sequenced by immunoSEQ multiplex PCR, and TCRdb holds only the in-frame ones, with some missing. The table includes some 400,000 clones, roughly 89% detected once. The sequenced sample consisted of PBMCs or T cells enriched from blood (not recorded which). The receptors stem from a woman in her twenties or thirties who had recovered from COVID-19.

This clone has a handful of counts. The chain is built from TRBV29-1 and TRBJ1-5; a possible D gene is TRBD1 (5 bases). Germline V lookup: CDR1 SQVTM, CDR2 ANQGSEA. This CDR3 has 14 residues. With 5 bases removed from V and 3 bases from J, the gap between germline ends came to 14 bases. CDR3 bases: TGCAGCGTTCTCGCGACAGACCCCAATCAGCCCCAGCATTTT. Protein: CSVLATDPNQPQHF.

This chain connects TRBV7-2 to TRBJ1-4; TRBD1 is a possible D gene (5 bases). Germline V gene lookup returns CDR1 SGHTA and CDR2 FQGNSA. V was shortened by 3 bases and J by 6 bases, with 20 bases between the two germline ends. The CDR3 contains 17 residues. The chain's CDR3 is CASSLTEGTSRYEKLFF. CDR3 nucleotide sequence: TGTGCCAGCAGCTTGACCGAAGGGACTTCCCGTTATGAAAAACTGTTTTTT.

The chain joins TRBV5-1 to TRBJ1-2; TRBD1 aligns across 8 bases. Per germline, CDR1 SGHRS and CDR2 YFSETQ. This CDR3 region has 16 residues. After removal of 3 bases from V and 7 bases from J, the junction contained 14 bases not matched to a gene. This CDR3 is CASSSVVDRGSRGYTF. CDR3 DNA sequence: TGCGCCAGCAGCTCGGTTGTAGACAGGGGATCGCGTGGCTACACCTTC.

The chain combines TRBV20-1 with TRBJ2-7; 7 bases line up with TRBD2. The germline CDR1 and CDR2 sequences are DFQATT and SNEGSKA (reference sequence). Trimming removed 6 bases from V and 2 bases from J; junction bases left unmatched: 1. CDR3 length: 11 residues. In DNA form, the CDR3 reads TGCAGTGCCAGCGGGGCCTACGAGCAGTACTTC. Residues: CSASGAYEQYF.

The CDR3 here is CASRTVDEQFF. CDR3 DNA sequence: TGTGCCAGCCGTACAGTGGATGAGCAGTTCTTC. The rearrangement joins TRBV10-3 to TRBJ2-1; D is unclear. Germline CDR1 reads ENHRY; CDR2 reads SYGVKD. The V and J ends lost 10 bases and 8 bases respectively, with 12 bases between them. The CDR3 extends over 11 amino acids.

This clone has a single count. V usage is TRBV19 and J usage is TRBJ2-5, with D unclear. Between the trimmed V and J ends, which lost 0 bases and 0 bases, there was a span of 11 bases. CDR3 length: 16 amino acids. The germline CDR1 and CDR2 sequences are LNHDA and SQIVND (reference sequence). DNA of the CDR3: TGTGCCAGTAGTATAGATCGAGGCATGAACCAAGAGACCCAGTACTTC. Its protein is CASSIDRGMNQETQYF. Full variable domain (outside the CDR3, taken from reference TRBV19 and TRBJ2-5): DGGITQSPKYLFRKEGQNVTLSCEQNLNHDAMYWYRQDPGQGLRLIYYSQIVNDFQKGDIAEGYSVSREKKESFPLTVTSAQKNPTAFYLCASSIDRGMNQETQYFGPGTRLLVL.

This chain connects TRBV24-1 to TRBJ2-7; maybe TRBD2 (6 bases). This CDR3 comprises 14 residues. V lost 6 bases to trimming and J lost 0 bases, with 11 bases between them. CDR1 and CDR2 from the germline V gene are KGHDR and SFDVKD. The CDR3 nucleotides are TGTGCCACCAGTCGGGGGAGAAGCTCCTACGAGCAGTACTTC. The encoded protein is CATSRGRSSYEQYF.

This chain uses TRBV29-1 with TRBJ2-7, with D maybe TRBD2 (6 bases). Germline assignment: CDR1 SQVTM and CDR2 ANQGSEA. This CDR3 has 11 residues. V was trimmed by 7 bases and J by 3 bases, leaving 10 bases between them. The CDR3, as DNA: TGCAGCGGCGGAGGGGACTACGAGCAGTACTTC. This sequence encodes CSGGGDYEQYF.

The chain is built from TRBV9 and TRBJ2-5; TRBD2 matches 14 bases. The CDR3 is 17 residues long. The ends lost 0 bases at V and 0 bases at J; junction bases unmatched: 1. Germline lookup yields CDR1 SGDLS and CDR2 YYNGEE. CDR3 sequence reads: CASSVGTSGGYQETQYF. The CDR3 bases are TGTGCCAGCAGCGTAGGGACTAGCGGGGGGTACCAAGAGACCCAGTACTTC. Based on the CDR3 plus reference TRBV9 and TRBJ2-5, the full variable domain is DSGVTQTPKHLITATGQRVTLRCSPRSGDLSVYWYQQSLDQGLQFLIQYYNGEERAKGNILERFSAQQFPDLHSELNLSSLELGDSALYFCASSVGTSGGYQETQYFGPGTRLLVL.

The chain recombines TRBV6-6 with TRBJ2-7; TRBD1 matches 9 bases. V lost 5 bases to trimming and J lost 3 bases; unmatched junction nucleotides: 8. Germline-derived CDR1 and CDR2 are MNHNY and SVGAGI (reference sequence). CDR3 length: 15 amino acids. DNA for the CDR3: TGTGCCAGCAGTGAGAGGACAGGGGATCTCTACGAGCAGTACTTC. Encoded protein: CASSERTGDLYEQYF.

The chain uses TRBV11-3 and TRBJ2-2, with 7 bases fitting TRBD1. The CDR3 consists of 14 residues. The ends lost 4 bases at V and 7 bases at J; junction bases unmatched: 6. Germline values: CDR1 SGHNT, CDR2 YENEEA. The CDR3 loop reads CASSSGTVNGELFF. CDR3 DNA: TGTGCCAGCAGCTCCGGGACAGTGAACGGGGAGCTGTTTTTT.

In this sample, this clone turned up once. The CDR3 coding sequence is TGTGCCAGCAGTTTACTCTCGGGGGGATTCCAGGGCTACACCTTC. It yields the protein CASSLLSGGFQGYTF. This chain connects TRBV28 to TRBJ1-2; TRBD1 might be the D (5 bases). Trimming left V 2 bases short and J 8 bases short, with 18 bases between. Per the germline V gene, CDR1 is MDHEN and CDR2 is SYDVKM. The CDR3 extends over 15 amino acids.

This clone has only a few counts. V and J are TRBV18 and TRBJ1-4; D might be TRBD1 (6 bases). This CDR3 is built from 16 residues. V dropped 0 bases and J dropped 2 bases, with 10 bases sitting between them. CDR1 is KGHSH, CDR2 LQKENI, per germline. The CDR3 protein is CASSPPSGVTNEKLFF. The CDR3 region has the DNA TGTGCCAGCTCACCACCGTCAGGGGTTACTAATGAAAAACTGTTTTTT.

V usage is TRBV6-5 and J usage is TRBJ1-1, with a weak D call TRBD1 (6 bases). Germline loops: CDR1 MNHEY, CDR2 SVGAGI. V was clipped by 8 bases and J by 3 bases, with 13 bases between them. This CDR3 contains 13 residues. The CDR3 protein is CASGQTRYTEAFF. CDR3 DNA: TGTGCCAGCGGACAGACGCGGTACACTGAAGCTTTCTTT.

This clone was recorded only once. The rearrangement links TRBV5-6 to TRBJ2-3, with D maybe TRBD2 (5 bases). Germline lookup yields CDR1 SGHDT and CDR2 YYEEEE. The CDR3 loop spans 17 amino acids. V was trimmed by 5 bases and J by 0 bases, leaving 19 bases between them. CDR3: CASSSLTTRASTDTQYF. The CDR3 DNA reads TGTGCCAGCAGTTCCTTGACTACTCGAGCTAGCACAGATACGCAGTATTTT.

The genes are TRBV9 and TRBJ2-1, with D tentatively TRBD1 (7 bases). The germline V gene encodes CDR1 SGDLS and CDR2 YYNGEE. The CDR3 extends over 16 amino acids. Trimming removed 2 bases from V and 3 bases from J, with 15 bases in between. CDR3 bases: TGTGCCAGCAGCGTCCCCAGCAGGGGGGTCTACAATGAGCAGTTCTTC. This encodes CASSVPSRGVYNEQFF. The variable domain in full, with the rest retrieved from reference TRBV9 and TRBJ2-1, is DSGVTQTPKHLITATGQRVTLRCSPRSGDLSVYWYQQSLDQGLQFLIQYYNGEERAKGNILERFSAQQFPDLHSELNLSSLELGDSALYFCASSVPSRGVYNEQFFGPGTRLTVL.

The chain joins TRBV7-6 to TRBJ2-4, with a possible D match to TRBD1 (5 bases). From germline, CDR1 is SGHVS and CDR2 FNYEAQ. Trimming left V 1 base short and J 9 bases short, with 13 bases between. CDR3 size: 14 residues. CDR3 DNA sequence: TGTGCCAGCAGCTTAGGTGGCAGGGATCCCATTCAGTACTTC. Translated: CASSLGGRDPIQYF. Supplemented by reference TRBV7-6 and TRBJ2-4, the full variable domain reads GAGVSQSPRYKVTKRGQDVALRCDPISGHVSLYWYRQALGQGPEFLTYFNYEAQQDKSGLPNDRFSAERPEGSISTLTIQRTEQRDSAMYRCASSLGGRDPIQYFGAGTRLSVL.

The rearrangement uses TRBV27 and TRBJ2-3; 14 bases are a match to TRBD2. This CDR3 comprises 17 residues. With V trimmed by 0 bases and J by 1 base, 0 bases remained unmatched. Germline V gives CDR1 MNHEY, CDR2 SMNVEV (reference sequence). CDR3 protein: CASSLSGLAGGTDTQYF. The CDR3 DNA sequence: TGTGCCAGCAGTTTATCGGGACTAGCGGGAGGCACAGATACGCAGTATTTT.

This clone was found a few times. The sample holds other DNA sequences that translate to the same CDR3. This chain links TRBV11-2 with TRBJ2-7, with TRBD1 matching 10 bases. With 6 bases clipped from V and 0 bases from J, the junction kept 2 bases outside the gene matches. The V gene's germline CDR1 is SGHAT and CDR2 FQNNGV. CDR3 length equals 14 residues. The CDR3 DNA reads TGTGCCAGCAGTTGGACAGGGGGCTCCTACGAGCAGTACTTC. Encoded protein: CASSWTGGSYEQYF.

The chain joins TRBV3-1 (or the pseudogene TRBV3-2) to TRBJ2-1; 14 bases agree with TRBD2. CDR3 length: 18 residues. J gave up 8 bases and V 4 bases, and 13 bases lay outside the gene matches. CDR1 LGHDT and CDR2 YNNKEL come from the germline V gene (reference sequence). This CDR3 reads CASSPRIGLAGGKDEQFF. The CDR3 bases are TGTGCCAGCAGCCCGAGGATAGGACTAGCGGGAGGTAAAGATGAGCAGTTCTTC.

The chain joins TRBV7-2 to TRBJ1-5, with D maybe TRBD1 (5 bases). CDR1 and CDR2 from the germline V gene are SGHTA and FQGNSA. The CDR3 runs to 14 residues. Trimming stripped 10 bases from V and 6 bases from J, with 19 bases between. CDR3 DNA: TGTGCCACCTCCCCCGGGGGATTAAGTCAGCCCCAGCATTTT. Its translation: CATSPGGLSQPQHF.

The V gene is TRBV9, the J gene TRBJ2-1, with 8 bases fitting TRBD2. The junction had 7 bases not matched to a gene; V was cut back by 0 bases and J by 5 bases. The germline V gene has CDR1 SGDLS and CDR2 YYNGEE. CDR3 length: 16 amino acids. CDR3 sequence: CASSVGDGGADNEQFF. CDR3 sequence (DNA): TGTGCCAGCAGCGTAGGGGACGGGGGGGCCGACAATGAGCAGTTCTTC.

This rearrangement joins TRBV6-5 to TRBJ1-3; D is possibly TRBD1 (6 bases). CDR3 length: 15 amino acids. Germline CDR1 is MNHEY and CDR2 is SVGAGI. Trimming took 5 bases from V and 1 from J, leaving 12 bases between them. In DNA form, the CDR3 reads TGTGCCAGCAGTAAACTACAGGGTTCTGGAAACACCATATATTTT. This codes for CASSKLQGSGNTIYF.

The chain joins TRBV7-3 to TRBJ1-6; no firm D call. V lost 5 bases and J 7 bases, leaving 9 bases between the germline ends. Germline V gene data show CDR1 as SGHTA and CDR2 as FQGTGA. The CDR3 length is 13 residues. CDR3 loop: CASSSQRNSPLHF. Written as DNA, the CDR3 is TGTGCCAGCAGCAGCCAACGGAATTCACCCCTCCACTTT.

In its sample, this clone was seen a few times. The J gene is TRBJ1-3, the V gene TRBV11-2; D call uncertain. The CDR3 has 14 residues. From germline, CDR1 is SGHAT and CDR2 FQNNGV. Trimming cost V 1 base and J 4 bases, with 8 bases left between them. CDR3 nucleotides: TGTGCCAGCAGCTTAGGCAATGAGGGAAACACCATATATTTT. Residues: CASSLGNEGNTIYF. Full variable domain (remainder filled in from reference TRBV11-2 and TRBJ1-3): EAGVAQSPRYKIIEKRQSVAFWCNPISGHATLYWYQQILGQGPKLLIQFQNNGVVDDSQLPKDRFSAERLKGVDSTLKIQPAKLEDSAVYLCASSLGNEGNTIYFGEGSWLTVV.

The chain recombines TRBV7-3 with TRBJ1-1; 10 nucleotides align to TRBD1. Looked up from germline, CDR1 is SGHTA and CDR2 is FQGTGA. The CDR3 spans 15 residues. V dropped 5 bases and J dropped 4; count of bases not matched to a gene: 7. CDR3: CASSTTGGSITEAFF. The CDR3 nucleotides are TGTGCCAGCAGCACGACAGGGGGCTCGATCACTGAAGCTTTCTTT.

The chain combines TRBV25-1 with TRBJ1-4; no firm D call. The V end was cut by 4 bases, the J end by 8 bases, with 17 bases between. Germline V gene lookup returns CDR1 MGHDK and CDR2 SYGVNS. The CDR3 has 15 residues. The CDR3 loop reads CASSANLSSKEKLFF. The CDR3 coding sequence is TGTGCCAGCAGTGCTAATCTCTCCTCGAAGGAAAAACTGTTTTTT.

This chain links TRBV19 with TRBJ1-2; D unclear. The CDR3 covers 16 residues. Trimming cost V 0 bases and J 2 bases, with 13 bases left between them. Per germline, CDR1 LNHDA and CDR2 SQIVND (reference sequence). CDR3 amino acids: CASSIDLAMSNYGYTF. DNA of the CDR3: TGTGCCAGTAGTATAGATCTGGCAATGTCAAACTATGGCTACACCTTC.

The chain has TRBV2 and TRBJ2-7; maybe TRBD1 (5 bases). V was pared by 3 bases and J by 2 bases, with 14 bases between. The germline V gene has CDR1 SNHLY and CDR2 FYNNEI. The CDR3 runs to 15 residues. The CDR3 sequence: CASSDLLQATYEQYF. CDR3 bases: TGTGCCAGCAGTGACCTGCTACAGGCTACCTACGAGCAGTACTTC.